These T cell receptor beta chains were read from a single sample in a study of T cell changes during pregnancy in multiple sclerosis. Produced via immunoSEQ multiplex PCR; TCRdb's table is partial and in-frame only. The sample shows approximately 92,000 clones, 92% of them seen only once. This material consisted of peripheral blood, taken in the first trimester of pregnancy. All receptors come from a female donor with multiple sclerosis, enrolled in a pregnancy study. Both conserved end residues are trimmed from each CDR3.

v_call cdr3_aa
TRBV27 ASSLFLGGPTYEQY
TRBV4-1 ASSQSLAGLEQY
TRBV2 ASGGQGTTEAF
TRBV12-5 ASGSLYNEQF
TRBV6-6 ASSYSGVGTGSEQY
TRBV5-1 ASSWPTGGSGNEQF
TRBV19 ASSMLAGVGEQY
TRBV29-1 SVQLLSTEAF
TRBV7-9 ASSPTGEETQY
TRBV7-3 ASSRLGGTQY
TRBV11-2 ASSFHRENTEAF
TRBV21-1 ASSNREFTQY
TRBV9 ASSWTSGSLLAQETQY
TRBV5-1 ASSLRPGRNTGELF
TRBV30 AWNIPGVMNEQF
TRBV7-9 ASSPKRVSYNEQF
TRBV27 ASSSRLSALAKDTQY
TRBV30 AWQAGGLEQY
TRBV6-5 ASSLSVAYEQY
TRBV7-3 ASSSRGLADTQY
TRBV19 ASSQFNGGSYEQY
TRBV30 AWRLAESYEQY